This record concerns one T cell receptor (beta chain) sequence. No cognate antigen has been identified for it. No much larger clone is present one base from it, and per-base qualities are unavailable. Preparation of the library involved the immunoSEQ multiplex PCR assay. Per the original workflow: A statistical classification framework was built for diagnosing cytomegalovirus status from the catalog of TCR beta chain sequences. Here the immuneACCESS table is served through TCRdb, limited to in-frame sequences with V and J called. Missing clones are a known gap in these copies; in checked studies unresolved V genes cover under half, and the rest lacks a known reason. The V and J calls and the clone size are those of that table, but D and trimming were determined from the DNA. The sample contains 120,000 or so clones, roughly 90% of them found a single time. The ten largest clones represent 1.9% of the sample.

The donors were included in the validation cohort of around 120 subjects, a group kept apart from the roughly 700-subject first cohort. Measured from the cysteine to the phenylalanine, the CDR3 is 18 residues long. Left in the record is the CDR3 DNA by itself, 54 bases read in frame from the first base. CDR1 and CDR2 were assigned from the germline V gene as MNHNS and SASEGT. V is cut by 2 bases and J by 0 bases, and the space between the germline ends is 17 bases. This entry is derived from a study of cytomegalovirus exposure and HLA in healthy donors (dated by TCRdb to about 2017). Study-level background: A later analysis indicated that the 90 to 150 validation repertoires were generated on the platform also employed for the roughly 720 repertoires of the first cohort. Besides the first cohort of approximately 710 subjects, a separate validation cohort made up of around 120 different subjects was used. To predict cytomegalovirus infection status, the study combined high-throughput TCR immunosequencing, statistical association of individual TCRs with disease status, and machine learning. The study aimed to test whether signatures of past pathogen exposure could be identified by cataloging public T cell receptors. General findings and caveats noted by the study authors: A later analysis found that TCRs clustered in the first cohort also tended to co-occur in the roughly 120 validation repertoires, with approximately 93% of cluster scores above 0. It was suggested by the authors that the approach could potentially be generalized to other disease states and immunological phenotypes. Most TCR sequences were observed very rarely across donors, whereas some public TCRs were present in many individuals. The classifier was reported to diagnose cytomegalovirus status with high specificity and sensitivity in both the original cohort and the validation cohort. A later analysis had no HLA typing for the validation cohort, so co-occurrence there was scored across all 110 or so repertoires. The study gave a list of 150 to 200 TCR beta chains associated with cytomegalovirus. In vitro tests confirmed that three of the cytomegalovirus-associated TCR beta chains recognize cytomegalovirus antigens.

Sequenced material: PBMCs. This clonotype was obtained from a woman aged 18 to 35 in good health and CMV-seronegative. The chain was built from TRBV6-1 and TRBJ2-4, with a tentative D gene TRBD1 over 6 matching bases. Read as DNA, the sequence is TGTGCCAGCAGTGAAAAACAGGGTTCCAACGCAGCCAAAAACATTCAGTACTTC. Its protein is CASSEKQGSNAAKNIQYF.